This is a list of T cell receptor beta chains from one sample in a study of regulatory dendritic cells for organ transplantation. These TCRs' antigens remain unknown. The data were produced by immunoSEQ multiplex PCR, yet TCRdb's version contains in-frame clones alone and is incomplete. Among roughly 9,300 clones listed, less than 70% were seen once. The specimen was naive CD4+ T cells from blood cultured with dendritic cells. The receptors originated from a human donor in good health. The CDR3 runs from the conserved cysteine through the conserved F or W. The D gene is left open where the match is weak. For some rows the clone size is stated as once, few or many, or as a class when expanded; others skip it.

TRBV6-5	TRBJ1-1	.	.	TGTGCCAGCAGTTACGGGGGCAGCTTGAACACTGAAGCTTTCTTT	CASSYGGSLNTEAFF
TRBV7-2	TRBJ2-5	.	.	TGTGCCAGCAGCTTAGCGCTGGGGGGCCAAGAGACCCAGTACTTC	CASSLALGGQETQYF
TRBV28	TRBJ1-5	.	.	TGTGCCAGCAGCCCGTCAGGGCCCAGCAATCAGCCCCAGCATTTT	CASSPSGPSNQPQHF
TRBV11-3	TRBJ2-7	.	.	TGTGCCAGCAGCCCTTCAGGGGAGGAGCAGTACTTC	CASSPSGEEQYF
TRBV4-1	TRBJ2-3	.	.	TGCGCCAGCAGCCAAGGAAATAGCGGAACTTTCTCCGGAGATACGCAGTATTTT	CASSQGNSGTFSGDTQYF
TRBV7-9	TRBJ2-7	.	TRBD1	TGTGCCAGCAGCTTATCTCGGCAGGGGGCCTACGAGCAGTACTTC	CASSLSRQGAYEQYF
TRBV5-4	TRBJ1-4	few	TRBD1	TGTGCCAGCAGCCCCCCACCGGGACAGGGAGAGGGGGCTAATGAAAAACTGTTTTTT	CASSPPPGQGEGANEKLFF
TRBV4-1	TRBJ2-3	.	TRBD1	TGCGCCAGCAGCCCGCGGACAGGGCGGACAGATACGCAGTATTTT	CASSPRTGRTDTQYF
TRBV6-1	TRBJ1-3	few	.	TGTGCCAGCAGTGAATATCAGGCCCCTGGAAACACCATATATTTT	CASSEYQAPGNTIYF
TRBV5-1	TRBJ2-7	.	TRBD1	TGCGCCAGCAGCTTGGAGACAGGGGGCCCCGAAGAGCAGTACTTC	CASSLETGGPEEQYF
TRBV18	TRBJ2-4	.	.	TGTGCCAGCTCACCTCAGGGGAACATTCAGTACTTC	CASSPQGNIQYF
TRBV7-8	TRBJ2-1	.	TRBD1	TGTGCCAGCAGCTCTAGGACAGGTCAGTTCTTC	CASSSRTGQFF
TRBV20-1	TRBJ2-1	once	.	TGCAGTGCTAGGACAGACAATGAGCAGTTCTTC	CSARTDNEQFF
TRBV7-2	TRBJ2-2	.	.	TGTGCCAGCAGCCTCTGGGGGCTCAGCGGCGGGGAGCTGTTTTTT	CASSLWGLSGGELFF
TRBV6-1	TRBJ2-7	.	TRBD1	TGTGCCAGCAGCCCACCCGGGACAGCCTCCTACGAGCAGTACTTC	CASSPPGTASYEQYF
TRBV9	TRBJ2-6	.	.	TGTGCCAGCAGCCAGGGCTCTGGGGCCAACGTCCTGACTTTC	CASSQGSGANVLTF
TRBV19	TRBJ2-3	.	TRBD2	TGTGCCAGTAGACTAGCGGGGGACACAGATACGCAGTATTTT	CASRLAGDTDTQYF
TRBV11-3	TRBJ1-3	.	.	TGTGCCAGCAGCTTAACAGGGACTGGAAACACCATATATTTT	CASSLTGTGNTIYF
TRBV19	TRBJ1-4	.	.	TGTGCCAGTAGTAGAGTTAATGAAAAACTGTTTTTT	CASSRVNEKLFF
TRBV29-1	TRBJ1-1	.	.	TGCAGCGTGGGGCAGGGGCCGAGCACTGAAGCTTTCTTT	CSVGQGPSTEAFF
TRBV18	TRBJ1-1	.	TRBD1	TGTGCCAGCTCACCCCAAGGGACAGGGAACACTGAAGCTTTCTTT	CASSPQGTGNTEAFF
TRBV19	TRBJ1-5	.	.	TGTGCCAGTAGACAGTATAGCAATCAGCCCCAGCATTTT	CASRQYSNQPQHF
TRBV6-5	TRBJ1-2	few	TRBD1	TGTGCCAGCATGCGATCAGGGGGCCGTGGCTACACCTTC	CASMRSGGRGYTF
TRBV4-1	TRBJ2-2	.	TRBD1	TGCGCCAGCAAACCGGACAGGGTGGACGGGGAGCTGTTTTTT	CASKPDRVDGELFF
TRBV7-3	TRBJ1-1	.	.	TGTGCCAGCAGTGACAGTGCTAACACTGAAGCTTTCTTT	CASSDSANTEAFF
TRBV6-4	TRBJ2-1	.	TRBD2	TGTGCCAGCAGTGAGAGTTTCGGGGGGGCCTACAATGAGCAGTTCTTC	CASSESFGGAYNEQFF
TRBV4-2	TRBJ2-2	few	TRBD1	TGTGCCAGCAGCCAACGGACAGGGGGCTTTGCCGGGGAGCTGTTTTTT	CASSQRTGGFAGELFF
TRBV5-1	TRBJ1-2	.	TRBD1	TGCGCCAGCAGCTTGGCCTATTCACAGGGGGCAGATGGCTACACCTTC	CASSLAYSQGADGYTF
TRBV5-1	TRBJ2-5	.	TRBD2	TGCGCCAGCAGCTCCGGGGGGGCGGGCCAAGAGACCCAGTACTTC	CASSSGGAGQETQYF
TRBV19	TRBJ1-4	.	.	TGTGCCAGTAGTATTGTATTCCGGGGAGAAAAACTGTTTTTT	CASSIVFRGEKLFF
TRBV11-2	TRBJ1-1	.	.	TGTGCCAGCAGCTTTGTCTCGGTCGGCACTGAAGCTTTCTTT	CASSFVSVGTEAFF
TRBV6-5	TRBJ1-6	few	.	TGTGCCAGCAGTTACCTGGAGGGCAATTCACCCCTCCACTTT	CASSYLEGNSPLHF
TRBV2	TRBJ2-7	few	.	TGTGCCAGCAGGGCCTCATCAGGCGAGCAGTACTTC	CASRASSGEQYF
TRBV7-2	TRBJ1-1	few	.	TGTGCCAGCAGCCCTTACACTGAAGCTTTCTTT	CASSPYTEAFF
TRBV6-1	TRBJ1-3	.	TRBD1	TGTGCCAGCAGGACAGGGATCTCTGGAAACACCATATATTTT	CASRTGISGNTIYF
TRBV5-1	TRBJ2-1	.	TRBD1	TGCGCCAGCAGCGGGACAGGGGGTGATGAGCAGTTCTTC	CASSGTGGDEQFF
TRBV20-1	TRBJ2-5	.	.	TGCAGTGCTAGAGATGGGGCCCTCCAGTACTTC	CSARDGALQYF
TRBV6-6	TRBJ1-2	few	TRBD1	TGTGCCAGCAGCGCGACAGGGGGCTGGTATGGCTACACCTTC	CASSATGGWYGYTF
TRBV5-1	TRBJ2-1	few	TRBD1	TGCGCCAGCAGCTCGGGACAGAGTTACAATGAGCAGTTCTTC	CASSSGQSYNEQFF
TRBV6-4	TRBJ1-2	few	TRBD1	TGTGCCAGCAGCCTTGACAGGGGGGAAGGCTACACCTTC	CASSLDRGEGYTF
TRBV6-1	TRBJ2-7	.	.	TGTGCCAGCAGTGTGAGCCAGGCGAGCTCCTACGAGCAGTACTTC	CASSVSQASSYEQYF
TRBV6-1	TRBJ2-7	.	TRBD2	TGTGCCAGCAGTGAGGCTAGCGGGGTGCTCTACGAGCAGTACTTC	CASSEASGVLYEQYF
TRBV5-1	TRBJ2-7	.	.	TGCGCCAGCAGTAAGCTAAGGGACTCCTCTGACTACGAGCAGTACTTC	CASSKLRDSSDYEQYF
TRBV11-2	TRBJ2-3	once	TRBD2	TGTGCCAGCAGCTTAGCGGGGGGGGCTTCAGATACGCAGTATTTT	CASSLAGGASDTQYF
TRBV9	TRBJ2-7	.	.	TGTGCCAGCAGCGTAGGGCAGGGGAATAACAAGCAGTACTTC	CASSVGQGNNKQYF
TRBV5-4	TRBJ2-1	.	TRBD2	TGTGCCAGCAGCTTGGTGTCTAGCGGGGGAGATGAGCAGTTCTTC	CASSLVSSGGDEQFF
TRBV28	TRBJ1-1	.	.	TGTGCCAGCAGTTTACTCAGGGTGGATCGGACTGAAGCTTTCTTT	CASSLLRVDRTEAFF
TRBV7-9	TRBJ2-7	once	TRBD1	TGTGCCAGTAGGGGGGACAGGGCCTACGAGCAGTACTTC	CASRGDRAYEQYF
TRBV9	TRBJ1-4	once	TRBD1	TGTGCCAGCAGCTCATCGACAGGGAAGGGTGAAAAACTGTTTTTT	CASSSSTGKGEKLFF
TRBV5-1	TRBJ1-1	few	TRBD1	TGCGCCAGCAGCTGGGGGGACAGGGGAGCTGAAGCTTTCTTT	CASSWGDRGAEAFF